This T cell receptor beta chain was sequenced in a study of OX40 agonist ivuxolimab in advanced cancers. Germline loops: CDR1 SGHVS, CDR2 FQNEAQ. The CDR3 is 14 amino acids. Trimming cost V 5 bases and J 4 bases, with 14 bases left between them. This clone was counted a single time. This table comes from immunoSEQ multiplex PCR, and its TCRdb copy is limited to in-frame clones, with some not included. The sample records fewer than 55,000 clones, roughly 80% being singletons. The chain joins TRBV7-8 to TRBJ2-5, with D perhaps matching TRBD1 or TRBD2 (5 bases each). This specimen consisted of CD4+ or CD8+ T cells sorted from blood, obtained in a trial of the OX40 agonist ivuxolimab. The source is an adult with an advanced solid tumor such as melanoma, head and neck, liver or kidney cancer. The CDR3 sequence: CASSRDLMRETQYF. CDR3 sequence (DNA): TGTGCCAGCAGCAGGGACCTGATGAGAGAGACCCAGTACTTC.